This T cell receptor (beta chain) was documented in a study of cytomegalovirus exposure and HLA in healthy donors. General study results and limits: Later on, analysis showed that most CMV-associated TCR beta chains appeared to be HLA-restricted. A few chains tied to CMV proved CMV antigen-specific in vitro.

Primers included in the PCR were 60 Vbeta and 13 Jbeta primers. Measured with immunoSEQ multiplex PCR; TCRdb has only the in-frame clones, and not every one. The data show around 53,000 clones, 70% to 85% seen once. This clone was recorded only once. Its antigen is not known. The CDR3 has 12 residues. This chain joins TRBV21-1 and TRBJ2-7; the table's TRBD1 call for D was not verified on the DNA. TRBV21-1 is recorded as a pseudogene. Sequencing was performed on PBMCs. This clonotype originated in a man aged 25 to 40 in good health and CMV-seronegative. CDR3 bases: TGTGCCCCCAGAGGGACAGGGGACGAGCAGTACTTC. It encodes CAPRGTGDEQYF.